This TCR beta chain was found in a study of CD8+ T cells in alopecia areata. Looking at the study overall: Treated patients received oral tofacitinib, 5 to 10 mg twice daily.

This CDR3 has 14 amino acids. Germline lookup yields CDR1 MNHNS and CDR2 SASEGT. Trimming shortened V by 2 bases and J by 7 bases, and 14 bases separated the two germline ends. After isolation, RNA underwent reverse transcription to generate cDNA as the sequencing template. Sequencing was performed with immunoSEQ multiplex PCR; in TCRdb, only in-frame clones are kept and a portion is missing. The data hold 150,000 or so clones, with around 47% observed a single time. The source material was CD4+ T cells sorted from blood. This chain uses TRBV6-1 with TRBJ1-1; D call uncertain. This sequence was found in a human donor with alopecia areata. CDR3 sequence (DNA): TGTGCCAGCAGTGAATCCGGGATGCCCAATGAAGCTTTCTTT. It is translated as CASSESGMPNEAFF.